The entry that follows covers one T cell receptor (beta chain) sequence. This record belongs to a study of control samples from healthy donors and cancer patients. With V trimmed by 1 base and J by 8 bases, 10 bases remained unmatched. The germline V gene encodes CDR1 SEHNR and CDR2 FQNEAQ (reference sequence). CDR3 size: 16 residues. Generated by immunoSEQ multiplex PCR, the TCRdb table keeps only in-frame clones and is missing some. The sample consists of 54,000 or so clones, 85% to 95% of them appearing once. Material for sequencing was blood. The V and J genes are TRBV7-9 and TRBJ2-1; TRBD2 aligns across 8 bases. The sequence was collected from a young man in good health. CDR3 nucleotides: TGTGCCAGCAGCTTAGGTATCGGGAGGGCCGTTCATGAGCAGTTCTTC. It codes for CASSLGIGRAVHEQFF.